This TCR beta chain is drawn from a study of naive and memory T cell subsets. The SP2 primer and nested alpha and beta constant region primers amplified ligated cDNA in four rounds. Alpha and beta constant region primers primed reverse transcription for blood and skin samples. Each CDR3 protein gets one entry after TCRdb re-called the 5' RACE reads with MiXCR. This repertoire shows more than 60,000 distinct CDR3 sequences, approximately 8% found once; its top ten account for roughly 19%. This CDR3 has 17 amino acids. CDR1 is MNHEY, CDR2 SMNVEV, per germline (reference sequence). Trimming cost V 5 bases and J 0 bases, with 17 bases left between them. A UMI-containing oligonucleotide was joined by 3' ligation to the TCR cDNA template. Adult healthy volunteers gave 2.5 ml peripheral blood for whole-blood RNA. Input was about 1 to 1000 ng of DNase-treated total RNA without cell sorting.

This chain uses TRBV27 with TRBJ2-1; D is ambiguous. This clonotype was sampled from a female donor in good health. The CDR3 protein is CASSPQFRQLSYNEQFF. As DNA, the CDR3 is TGTGCCAGCAGTCCACAGTTTCGACAACTCTCCTACAATGAGCAGTTCTTC.